The clone carrying this T cell receptor beta chain occurred a few times. Its antigen is undetermined. The junction and the germline gene differ at one end; a read error may be behind it. This entry belongs to a study of CD8+ T cells in alopecia areata. Extraction and reverse transcription of RNA yielded cDNA as the sequencing template. This table comes from immunoSEQ multiplex PCR, and its TCRdb copy is limited to in-frame clones, with some not included. The sample consists of 200,000 to 250,000 clones, 64% of them appearing once. Treatment noted: oral pan-JAK inhibitor, 5-10 mg twice daily. Findings and caveats of the study: In scalp, tofacitinib significantly decreased clonality and expanded CD8+ clones among the top 100.

This CDR3 spans 13 amino acids. Germline CDR1 and CDR2: SGHTA and FQGNSA. J is TRBJ1-1 and V is TRBV7-2; D remains ambiguous. The origin of this receptor is a human donor with alopecia areata. The source material was CD4+ T cells sorted from blood, sampled at week 4, from a patient treated with tofacitinib. The CDR3 nucleotides are TGTGCCAGCAGCTCTCACGGCACAACTGTAGCTTTCTTT. Residues: CASSSHGTTVAFF.